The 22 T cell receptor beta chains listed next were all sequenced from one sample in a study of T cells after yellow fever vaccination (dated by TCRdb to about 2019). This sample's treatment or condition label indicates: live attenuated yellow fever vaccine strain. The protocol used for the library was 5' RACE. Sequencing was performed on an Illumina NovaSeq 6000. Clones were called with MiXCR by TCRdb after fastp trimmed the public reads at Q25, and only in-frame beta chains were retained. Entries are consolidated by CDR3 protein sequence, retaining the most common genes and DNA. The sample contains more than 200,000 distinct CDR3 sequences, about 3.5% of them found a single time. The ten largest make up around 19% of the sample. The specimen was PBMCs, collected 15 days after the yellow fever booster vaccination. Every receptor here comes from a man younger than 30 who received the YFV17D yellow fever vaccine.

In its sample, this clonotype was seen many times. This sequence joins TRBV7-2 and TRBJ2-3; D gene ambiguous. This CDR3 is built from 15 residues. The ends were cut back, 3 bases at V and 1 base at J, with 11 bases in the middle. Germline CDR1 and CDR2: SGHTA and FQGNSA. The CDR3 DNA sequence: TGTGCCAGCAGCTTTGGTCTCAGCGGCACAGATACGCAGTATTTT. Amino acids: CASSFGLSGTDTQYF.

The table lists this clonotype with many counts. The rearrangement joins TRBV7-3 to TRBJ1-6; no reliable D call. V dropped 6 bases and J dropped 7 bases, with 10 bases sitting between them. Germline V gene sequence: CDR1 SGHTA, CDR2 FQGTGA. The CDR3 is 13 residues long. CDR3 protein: CASRRSGNSPLHF. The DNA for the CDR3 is TGTGCCAGCAGGCGCAGTGGGAATTCACCCCTCCACTTT.

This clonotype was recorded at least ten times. CDR3 region: CASSLAKPDTMEAFF. The CDR3 coding sequence is TGTGCCAGCAGCCTCGCCAAACCTGACACGATGGAAGCTTTCTTT. The J gene is TRBJ1-1, the V gene TRBV6-5; D call uncertain. The CDR3 consists of 15 residues. V was clipped by 6 bases and J by 8 bases, with 22 bases between them. Germline-derived CDR1 and CDR2 are MNHEY and SVGAGI.

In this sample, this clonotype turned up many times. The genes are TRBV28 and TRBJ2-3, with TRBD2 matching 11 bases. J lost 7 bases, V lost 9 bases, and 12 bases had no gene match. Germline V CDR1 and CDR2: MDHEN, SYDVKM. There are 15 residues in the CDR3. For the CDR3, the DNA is TGTGCCAGTTCCCTTGGGGCTAGCGGGGGGTATACGCAGTATTTT. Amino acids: CASSLGASGGYTQYF.

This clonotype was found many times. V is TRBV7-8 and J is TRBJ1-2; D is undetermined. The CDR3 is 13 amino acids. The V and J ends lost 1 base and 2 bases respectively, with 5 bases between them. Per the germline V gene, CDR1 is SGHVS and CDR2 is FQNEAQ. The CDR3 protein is CASSLVRNYGYTF. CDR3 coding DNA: TGTGCCAGCAGCTTAGTTCGCAACTATGGCTACACCTTC.

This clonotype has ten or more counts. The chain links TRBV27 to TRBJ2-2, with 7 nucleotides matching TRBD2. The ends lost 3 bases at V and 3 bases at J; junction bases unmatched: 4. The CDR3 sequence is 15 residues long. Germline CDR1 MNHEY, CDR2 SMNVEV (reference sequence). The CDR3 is CASSFTGGYTGELFF. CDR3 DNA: TGTGCCAGCAGTTTCACCGGGGGGTACACCGGGGAGCTGTTTTTT.

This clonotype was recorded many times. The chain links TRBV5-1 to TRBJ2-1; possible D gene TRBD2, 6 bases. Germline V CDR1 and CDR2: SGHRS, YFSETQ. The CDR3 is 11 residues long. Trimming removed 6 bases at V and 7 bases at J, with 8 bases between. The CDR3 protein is CASKRGNEQFF. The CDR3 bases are TGCGCCAGCAAACGGGGGAATGAGCAGTTCTTC. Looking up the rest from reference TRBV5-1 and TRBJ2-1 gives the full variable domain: KAGVTQTPRYLIKTRGQQVTLSCSPISGHRSVSWYQQTPGQGLQFLFEYFSETQRNKGNFPGRFSGRQFSNSRSEMNVSTLELGDSALYLCASKRGNEQFFGPGTRLTVL.

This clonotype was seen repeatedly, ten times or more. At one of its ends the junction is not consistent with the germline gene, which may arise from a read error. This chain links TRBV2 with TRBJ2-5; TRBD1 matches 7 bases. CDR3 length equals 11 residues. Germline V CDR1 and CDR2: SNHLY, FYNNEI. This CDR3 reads CAGRGQETQYF. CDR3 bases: TGTGCCGGCAGGGGGCAAGAGACCCAGTACTTC.

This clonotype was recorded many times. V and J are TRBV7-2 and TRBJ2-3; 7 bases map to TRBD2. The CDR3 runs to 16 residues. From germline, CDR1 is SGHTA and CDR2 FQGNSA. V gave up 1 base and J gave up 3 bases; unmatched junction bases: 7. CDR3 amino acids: CASSLERGGGTDTQYF. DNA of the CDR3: TGTGCCAGCAGCTTAGAGCGTGGCGGGGGTACAGATACGCAGTATTTT.

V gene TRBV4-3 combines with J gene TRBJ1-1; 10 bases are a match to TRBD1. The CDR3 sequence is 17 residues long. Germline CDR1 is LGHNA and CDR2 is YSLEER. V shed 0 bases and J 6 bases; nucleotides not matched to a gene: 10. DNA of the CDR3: TGCGCCAGCAGCCAAGAATCCCGGACAGGGGGATTCGCTGAAGCTTTCTTT. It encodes CASSQESRTGGFAEAFF.

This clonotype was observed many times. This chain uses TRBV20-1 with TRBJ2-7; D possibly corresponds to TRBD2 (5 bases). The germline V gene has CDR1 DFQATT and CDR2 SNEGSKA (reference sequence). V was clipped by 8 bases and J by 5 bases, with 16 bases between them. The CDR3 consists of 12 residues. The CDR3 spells CSTTGTRDEQYV. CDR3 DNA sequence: TGCAGTACTACGGGAACACGAGACGAGCAGTACGTC.

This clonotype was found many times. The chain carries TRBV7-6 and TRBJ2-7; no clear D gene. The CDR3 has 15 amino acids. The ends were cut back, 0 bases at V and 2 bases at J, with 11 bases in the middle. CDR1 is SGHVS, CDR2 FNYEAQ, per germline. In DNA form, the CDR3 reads TGTGCCAGCAGCTTAGCGCCCCAGGCCACCTACGAGCAGTACGTC. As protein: CASSLAPQATYEQYV.

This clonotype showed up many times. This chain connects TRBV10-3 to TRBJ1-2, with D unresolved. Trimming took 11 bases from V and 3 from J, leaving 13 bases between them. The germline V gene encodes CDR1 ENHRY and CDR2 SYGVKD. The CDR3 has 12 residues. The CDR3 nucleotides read TGTGCCGTCGAAGGTCTCGACTATGGCTACACCTTC. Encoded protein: CAVEGLDYGYTF.

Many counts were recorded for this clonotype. The CDR3 bases are TGCGCCAGCAGCTCACTCCGAACCGGCAGAGAAATGTCTTCTGGGGCCAACGTCCTGACTTTC. Its translation is CASSSLRTGREMSSGANVLTF. The chain recombines TRBV5-1 with TRBJ2-6, with D uncertain. Germline V gene sequence: CDR1 SGHRS, CDR2 YFSETQ. The CDR3 sequence is 21 residues long. The ends were cut back, 3 bases at V and 1 base at J, with 26 bases in the middle.

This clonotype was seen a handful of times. The DNA of the CDR3 is TGTGCCAGCTCACCAAGGACCGAGCCTACCCAGCAGTACTTC. This gives the protein CASSPRTEPTQQYF. The V call is TRBV18, the J call TRBJ2-7, with D unresolved. The CDR3 loop spans 14 amino acids. The germline CDR1 and CDR2 sequences are KGHSH and LQKENI. Trimming cost V 2 bases and J 8 bases, with 16 bases left between them.

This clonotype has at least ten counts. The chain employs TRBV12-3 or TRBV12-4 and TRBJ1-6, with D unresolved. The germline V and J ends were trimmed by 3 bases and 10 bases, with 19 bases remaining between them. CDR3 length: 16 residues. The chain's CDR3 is CASSLDPRLVPSPLHF. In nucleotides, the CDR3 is TGTGCCAGCAGTTTGGACCCCCGACTTGTGCCATCACCCCTCCACTTT.

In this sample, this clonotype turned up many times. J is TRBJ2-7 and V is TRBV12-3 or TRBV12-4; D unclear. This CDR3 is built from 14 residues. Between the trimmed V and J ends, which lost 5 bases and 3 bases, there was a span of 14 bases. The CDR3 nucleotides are TGTGCCAGCAGTATAGGGATTTCGGGCTACGAGCAGTACGTC. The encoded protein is CASSIGISGYEQYV.

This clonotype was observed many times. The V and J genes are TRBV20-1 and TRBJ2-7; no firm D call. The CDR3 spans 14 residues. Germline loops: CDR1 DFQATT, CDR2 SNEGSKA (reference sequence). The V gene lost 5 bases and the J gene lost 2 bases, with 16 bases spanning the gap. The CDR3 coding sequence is TGCAGTGCTGGACCCTCGCCCTTTACCTACGAGCAGTACTTC. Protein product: CSAGPSPFTYEQYF.

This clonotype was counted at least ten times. In nucleotides, the CDR3 is TGTGCCAGCAGCTCCCGCGGGGCAGTAAATGAGCAGTTCTTC. Its protein is CASSSRGAVNEQFF. V and J are TRBV7-3 and TRBJ2-1; D may be TRBD2 (6 bases). Germline V gives CDR1 SGHTA, CDR2 FQGTGA. The CDR3 totals 14 residues. The V gene lost 4 bases and the J gene lost 7 bases, with 14 bases spanning the gap.

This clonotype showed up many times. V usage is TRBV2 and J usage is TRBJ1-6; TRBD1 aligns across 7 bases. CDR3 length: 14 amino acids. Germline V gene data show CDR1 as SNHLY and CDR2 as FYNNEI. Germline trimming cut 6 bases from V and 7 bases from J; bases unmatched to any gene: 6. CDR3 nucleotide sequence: TGTGCCAGCAGCACCGGGACAGAGAATTCACCCCTCCACTTT. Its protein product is CASSTGTENSPLHF.

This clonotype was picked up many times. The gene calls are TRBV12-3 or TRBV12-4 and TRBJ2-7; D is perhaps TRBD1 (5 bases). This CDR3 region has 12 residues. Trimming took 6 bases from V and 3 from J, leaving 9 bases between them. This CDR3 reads CASSTQGYEQYV. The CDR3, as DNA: TGTGCCAGCAGCACTCAGGGCTACGAGCAGTACGTC.

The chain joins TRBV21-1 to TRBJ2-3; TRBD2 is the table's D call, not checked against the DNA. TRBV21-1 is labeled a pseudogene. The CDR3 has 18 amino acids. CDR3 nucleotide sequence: TGTGCCAGCAGCAAAGCGCAACTAGCGGGAAACCACACAGATACGCAGTATTTT. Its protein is CASSKAQLAGNHTDTQYF.